This T cell receptor (beta chain) came from a study of beta chain features in type 1 diabetes. Background on the study: The patient and healthy donor groups were comparable for age, gender and cell yields.

The V and J ends lost 4 bases and 5 bases respectively, with 11 bases between them. The CDR3 has 13 amino acids. Germline assignment: CDR1 GTSNPN and CDR2 SVGIG (reference sequence). The whole isolated RNA underwent reverse transcription, so sequencing captured expressed TCRB transcripts. About 3.6 million reads were obtained on average from naive, central memory and regulatory T cell samples. The protocol was immunoSEQ multiplex PCR, while the TCRdb copy is restricted to in-frame clones and leaves out a portion. The sample contains fewer than 350,000 clones, around 20% of which appear only once. The J gene is TRBJ1-4, the V gene TRBV30, with unresolved D. Source material: naive CD4+ T cells from blood. The clonotype originates from a woman between 18 and 29 years old in good health. CDR3 residues: CAWKPAENEKLFF. CDR3 sequence (DNA): TGTGCCTGGAAACCGGCGGAAAATGAAAAACTGTTTTTT. The complete variable domain, with remaining parts taken from reference TRBV30 and TRBJ1-4, reads SQTIHQWPATLVQPVGSPLSLECTVEGTSNPNLYWYRQAAGRGLQLLFYSVGIGQISSEVPQNLSASRPQDRQFILSSKKLLLSDSGFYLCAWKPAENEKLFFGSGTQLSVL.